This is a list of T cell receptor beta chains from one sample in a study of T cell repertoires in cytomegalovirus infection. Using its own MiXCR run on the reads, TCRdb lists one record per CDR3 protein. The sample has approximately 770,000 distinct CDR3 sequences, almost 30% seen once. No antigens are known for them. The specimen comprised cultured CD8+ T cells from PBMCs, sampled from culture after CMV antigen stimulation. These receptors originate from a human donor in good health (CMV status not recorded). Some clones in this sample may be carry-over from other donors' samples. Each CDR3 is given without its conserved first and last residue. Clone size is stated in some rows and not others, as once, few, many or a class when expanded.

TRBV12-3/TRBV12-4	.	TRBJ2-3	ASSLSAGANTDTQY
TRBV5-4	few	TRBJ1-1	ASSLGRQGRAEAF
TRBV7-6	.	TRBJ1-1	ASSLEPGFTEAF
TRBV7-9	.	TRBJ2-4	ASRGNIQY
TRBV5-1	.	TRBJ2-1	ASSLRRLAGARDEQF
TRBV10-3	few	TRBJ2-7	AILKPGTGGYNEQY
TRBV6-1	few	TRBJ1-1	ASIWTGERNTEAF
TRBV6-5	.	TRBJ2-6	ASSYSSSRGIVSGANVLT
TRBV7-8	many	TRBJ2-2	ASSLRPGRRELF
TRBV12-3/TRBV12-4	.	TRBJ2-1	ASSRQGGNEQF
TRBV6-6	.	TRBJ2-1	ASSYPPDRNNEQF
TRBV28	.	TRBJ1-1	ASSLPTANTEAF
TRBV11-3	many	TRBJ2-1	ASSLDVTDYNEQF
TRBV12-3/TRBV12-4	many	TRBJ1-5	ASSSRTGYQPQH
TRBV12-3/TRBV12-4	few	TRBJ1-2	ASSFGQMGGYT
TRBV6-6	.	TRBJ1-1	ASTNPSRQGAWAPPWNTEAF
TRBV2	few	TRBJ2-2	ASSGTSGGANTGELF
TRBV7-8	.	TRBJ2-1	ASAKGLANYNEQF
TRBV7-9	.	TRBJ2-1	ASSLQGATSGNEQF
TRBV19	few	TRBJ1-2	ASSDIGTNYGYT
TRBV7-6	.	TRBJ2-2	ASSPPTGFTGELF
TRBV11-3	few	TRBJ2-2	ASSGRTSGDTGELF
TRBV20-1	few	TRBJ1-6	SAWDRGRNSPLH
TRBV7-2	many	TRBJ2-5	ASSPGIPYLYQETQY
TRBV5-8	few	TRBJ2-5	ASSPTPQGVETQY
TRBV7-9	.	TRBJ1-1	ASSTDDRANTEAF
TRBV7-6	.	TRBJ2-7	ASSLETAGNSYEQY
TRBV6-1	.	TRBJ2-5	ASSEAGGGARETQY
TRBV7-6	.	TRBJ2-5	ASSHLKRETQY
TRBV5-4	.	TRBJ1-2	ASSYVEGGYT
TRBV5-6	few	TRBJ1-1	ASSFRPTEAF
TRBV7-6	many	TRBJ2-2	ASSLRGGNTGELF
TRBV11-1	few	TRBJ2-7	ASVGGPSYEQY
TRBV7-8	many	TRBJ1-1	ASSFRIRQGAGENTEAF
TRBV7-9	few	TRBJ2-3	ASSPRQGTASTDTQY
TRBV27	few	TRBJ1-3	ASRQTGVTDGGNTIY
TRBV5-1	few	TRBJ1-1	ASSLRTGTFRF
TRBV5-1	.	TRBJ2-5	ASSYIGEETQY
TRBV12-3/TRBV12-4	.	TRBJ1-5	ASSPGGQYQPQH
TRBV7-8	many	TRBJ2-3	ASSFPLAGGPPDTQY
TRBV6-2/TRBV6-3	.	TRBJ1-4	VSHGQNNEKLF
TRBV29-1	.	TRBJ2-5	STGVETQY
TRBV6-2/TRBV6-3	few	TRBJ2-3	ASNKGQTTDTQY
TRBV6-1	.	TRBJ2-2	ASSELAGGTGELF